Presented here are 8 T cell receptor beta chains from one specimen sequenced in a study of blood T cell repertoires in COVID-19. Here immunoSEQ multiplex PCR was the method, and the copy in TCRdb shows in-frame clones only, minus some. In the table there are about 71,000 clones, more than 65% of which are singletons. Sequencing was done on a sample of peripheral blood. The receptors here all came from a woman of 80 years or more with active or convalescent COVID-19.

The chain carries TRBV29-1 and TRBJ1-2; maybe TRBD1 (6 bases). Germline V gives CDR1 SQVTM, CDR2 ANQGSEA. The ends were cut back, 5 bases at V and 9 bases at J, with 16 bases in the middle. This CDR3 has 12 residues. DNA of the CDR3: TGCAGCGTTAACAGGGCAGGCGACCGCTACACCTTC. Protein: CSVNRAGDRYTF.

The CDR3 loop is CASSFGADRDTQYF. The CDR3 nucleotides read TGTGCCAGCAGCTTTGGGGCCGATCGAGATACGCAGTATTTT. The chain is built from TRBV5-6 and TRBJ2-3, with TRBD1 as a possible D gene (5 bases). The V gene's germline CDR1 is SGHDT and CDR2 YYEEEE. There are 14 residues in the CDR3. Trimming took 2 bases from V and 5 from J, leaving 12 bases between them.

By proportion, this clone is medium-sized. The V call is TRBV15, the J call TRBJ2-1; the match to TRBD2 covers 13 bases. Trimming removed 6 bases from V and 5 bases from J; junction bases left unmatched: 1. The CDR3 has 14 amino acids. Germline V gene data show CDR1 as LNHNV and CDR2 as YYDKDF (reference sequence). The CDR3 DNA reads TGTGCCACCAGGGGGACTAGCGGGAACAATGAGCAGTTCTTC. It specifies CATRGTSGNNEQFF.

This chain uses TRBV7-9 with TRBJ1-2; no reliable D call. Germline V gives CDR1 SEHNR, CDR2 FQNEAQ (reference sequence). CDR3 size: 12 residues. V was cut by 1 base and J by 8 bases, with 8 bases left in between. This CDR3 is CASSLEPGGYTF. For the CDR3, the DNA is TGTGCCAGCAGCTTAGAACCGGGGGGCTACACCTTC.

The CDR3 loop is CASSTLHSQETQYF. The CDR3 DNA reads as TGTGCCAGTAGTACCCTTCACTCCCAAGAGACCCAGTACTTC. This chain uses TRBV19 with TRBJ2-5; D ambiguous. The V gene's germline CDR1 is LNHDA and CDR2 SQIVND (reference sequence). This CDR3 region has 14 residues. Trimming cost V 4 bases and J 1 base, with 10 bases left between them.

This chain links TRBV19 with TRBJ1-4, with 7 positions matching TRBD1. The CDR3 totals 14 residues. Germline CDR1 LNHDA, CDR2 SQIVND (reference sequence). After removal of 2 bases from V and 8 bases from J, the junction contained 5 bases not matched to a gene. The CDR3 nucleotides read TGTGCCAGTAGTATAAGGGGGCTCGGGGAAAAACTGTTTTTT. Amino acids: CASSIRGLGEKLFF.

The chain joins TRBV7-3 to TRBJ1-2, with TRBD1 matching over 10 bases. The CDR3 extends over 15 amino acids. Germline V lookup: CDR1 SGHTA, CDR2 FQGTGA. V shed 5 bases and J 4 bases; nucleotides not matched to a gene: 7. CDR3 residues: CASSLDRGLSYGYTF. CDR3 DNA: TGTGCCAGCAGCCTAGACAGGGGGCTCTCCTATGGCTACACCTTC.

This chain connects TRBV12-5 to TRBJ1-4, with 7 bases aligning to TRBD1. The CDR3 consists of 15 residues. Per germline, CDR1 LGHNT and CDR2 FRNRAP. The ends lost 4 bases at V and 6 bases at J; junction bases unmatched: 8. In DNA, the CDR3 is TGTGCTAGTGGTTGGGGACAGAAAGGAGATGAAAAACTGTTTTTT. It is translated as CASGWGQKGDEKLFF.